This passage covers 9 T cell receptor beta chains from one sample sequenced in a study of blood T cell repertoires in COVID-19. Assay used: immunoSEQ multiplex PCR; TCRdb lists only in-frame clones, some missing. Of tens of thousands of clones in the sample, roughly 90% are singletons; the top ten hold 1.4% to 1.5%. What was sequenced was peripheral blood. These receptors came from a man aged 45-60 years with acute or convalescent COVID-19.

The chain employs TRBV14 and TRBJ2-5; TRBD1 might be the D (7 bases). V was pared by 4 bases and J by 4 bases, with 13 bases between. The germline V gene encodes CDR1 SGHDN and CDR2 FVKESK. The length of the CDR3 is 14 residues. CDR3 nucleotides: TGTGCCAGCAGCCGGCAGGGGGGAATAGAGACCCAGTACTTC. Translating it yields CASSRQGGIETQYF.

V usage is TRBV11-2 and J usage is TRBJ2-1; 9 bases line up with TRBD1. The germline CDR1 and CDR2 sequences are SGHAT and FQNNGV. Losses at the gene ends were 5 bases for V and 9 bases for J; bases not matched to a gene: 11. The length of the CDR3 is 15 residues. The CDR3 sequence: CASSPPGQGGVEQFF. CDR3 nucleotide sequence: TGTGCCAGCAGCCCCCCGGGACAGGGAGGCGTTGAGCAGTTCTTC. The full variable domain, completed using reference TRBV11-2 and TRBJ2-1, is EAGVAQSPRYKIIEKRQSVAFWCNPISGHATLYWYQQILGQGPKLLIQFQNNGVVDDSQLPKDRFSAERLKGVDSTLKIQPAKLEDSAVYLCASSPPGQGGVEQFFGPGTRLTVL.

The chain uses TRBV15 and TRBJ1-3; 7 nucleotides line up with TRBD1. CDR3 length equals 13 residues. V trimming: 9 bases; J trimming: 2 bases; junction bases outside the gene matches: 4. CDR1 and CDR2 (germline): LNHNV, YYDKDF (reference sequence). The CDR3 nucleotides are TGTGCCACGCGACAGGGCCCTGGAAACACCATATATTTT. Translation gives CATRQGPGNTIYF.

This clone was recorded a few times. This chain's CDR3 is CASSYPLASGITSTDTQYF. CDR3 coding DNA: TGTGCCAGCAGTTATCCCCTCGCTAGCGGGATTACTAGCACAGATACGCAGTATTTT. This chain links TRBV28 with TRBJ2-3; TRBD2 agrees at 9 bases. The V and J ends lost 4 bases and 0 bases, in that order; junction bases with no gene match: 14. Germline-derived CDR1 and CDR2 are MDHEN and SYDVKM. CDR3 length: 19 residues.

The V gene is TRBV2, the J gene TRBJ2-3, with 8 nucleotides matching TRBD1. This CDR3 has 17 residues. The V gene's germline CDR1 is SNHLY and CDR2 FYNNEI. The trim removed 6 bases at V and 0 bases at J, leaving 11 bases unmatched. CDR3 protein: CASSHSRDRFSTDTQYF. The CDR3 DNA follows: TGTGCCAGCAGCCACTCCCGGGACAGGTTTAGCACAGATACGCAGTATTTT.

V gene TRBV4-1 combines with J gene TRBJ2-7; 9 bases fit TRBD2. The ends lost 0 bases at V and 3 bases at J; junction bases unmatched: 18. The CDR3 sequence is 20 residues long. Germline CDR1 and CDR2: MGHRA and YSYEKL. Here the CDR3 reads CASSQDQFAGGMWVDYEQYF. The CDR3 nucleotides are TGCGCCAGCAGCCAAGATCAGTTCGCGGGAGGGATGTGGGTCGACTACGAGCAGTACTTC.

In DNA form, the CDR3 reads TGCGCCAGCAGTCAATCTACGGCAGGGTGCGGACCTGGGGCCAACGTCCTGACTTTC. Encoded protein: CASSQSTAGCGPGANVLTF. The J gene is TRBJ2-6, the V gene TRBV23-1, with a tentative D call TRBD1 (5 bases). TRBV23-1 is an open reading frame, and its role is uncertain. Between the trimmed V and J ends, which lost 0 bases and 2 bases, there was a span of 17 bases. CDR3 length equals 19 residues.

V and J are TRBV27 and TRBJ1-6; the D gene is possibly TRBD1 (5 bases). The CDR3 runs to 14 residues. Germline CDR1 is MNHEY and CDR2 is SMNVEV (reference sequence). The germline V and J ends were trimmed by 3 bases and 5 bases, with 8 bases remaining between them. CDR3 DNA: TGTGCCAGCAGTTTCGGGACTAATAATTCACCCCTCCACTTT. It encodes CASSFGTNNSPLHF.

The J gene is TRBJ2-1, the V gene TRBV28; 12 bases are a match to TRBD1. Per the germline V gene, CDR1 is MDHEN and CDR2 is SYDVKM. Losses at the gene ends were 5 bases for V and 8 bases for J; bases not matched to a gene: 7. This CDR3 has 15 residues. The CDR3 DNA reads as TGTGCCAGCAGTGAATGGGACAGGGGGCGGGATGAGCAGTTCTTC. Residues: CASSEWDRGRDEQFF.